A single sample is the source of the 17 T cell receptor beta chains below, sequenced in a study of blood T cells in healthy people across ages. Next came a second PCR, run for roughly 6 to 11 cycles, which used a sample-barcoded 5' primer along with a J-beta primer mix. TCRdb called the 5' RACE reads again in MiXCR, with one record for every CDR3 protein. The table has 1.5 million to 2 million distinct CDR3 sequences, roughly 30% seen once. The sample consisted of blood. These receptors were obtained from a woman in her twenties or thirties in good health.

This clonotype was observed a handful of times. This rearrangement joins TRBV9 to TRBJ2-5, with D unclear. CDR3 size: 13 residues. V was clipped by 0 bases and J by 5 bases, with 8 bases between them. Looked up from germline, CDR1 is SGDLS and CDR2 is YYNGEE. CDR3 region: CASSVAMWETQYF. The CDR3 coding sequence is TGTGCCAGCAGCGTAGCTATGTGGGAGACCCAGTACTTC. Full variable domain (rest looked up from reference TRBV9 and TRBJ2-5): DSGVTQTPKHLITATGQRVTLRCSPRSGDLSVYWYQQSLDQGLQFLIQYYNGEERAKGNILERFSAQQFPDLHSELNLSSLELGDSALYFCASSVAMWETQYFGPGTRLLVL.

V gene TRBV18 combines with J gene TRBJ1-1; D remains unclear. This CDR3 comprises 14 residues. Trimming pared 2 bases from V and 6 bases from J, leaving 13 bases between. Looked up from germline, CDR1 is KGHSH and CDR2 is LQKENI. The CDR3 protein is CASSPMFQEAEAFF. Here the CDR3 DNA reads TGTGCCAGCTCACCAATGTTCCAGGAGGCTGAAGCTTTCTTT.

V usage is TRBV6-1 and J usage is TRBJ2-7, with a possible D match to TRBD2 (6 bases). The V gene's germline CDR1 is MNHNS and CDR2 SASEGT. CDR3 length: 14 amino acids. V was shortened by 9 bases and J by 3 bases, with 18 bases between the two germline ends. The CDR3 bases are TGTGCCAGTCCCGGGACTTCGACCCTCTACGAGCAGTACTTC. It encodes CASPGTSTLYEQYF.

The chain carries TRBV5-1 and TRBJ1-4; D uncertain. Trimming removed 0 bases at V and 6 bases at J, with 12 bases between. The germline CDR1 and CDR2 sequences are SGHRS and YFSETQ. CDR3 size: 15 residues. The CDR3 region is CASSLGGTQYEKLFF. In DNA form, the CDR3 reads TGCGCCAGCAGCTTGGGGGGAACACAGTATGAAAAACTGTTTTTT.

J is TRBJ2-5 and V is TRBV7-2; no firm D call. This CDR3 is built from 15 residues. CDR1 is SGHTA, CDR2 FQGNSA, per germline. Between the trimmed V and J ends, which lost 6 bases and 5 bases, there was a span of 19 bases. CDR3 loop: CASSQSHPRLETQYF. CDR3 bases: TGTGCCAGCAGTCAAAGCCACCCGCGTCTGGAGACCCAGTACTTC.

A remark on this clonotype: With a much larger clone just one base away, this may be a read error. This rearrangement joins TRBV7-3 to TRBJ2-7; TRBD1 agrees at 8 bases. This CDR3 has 15 residues. Germline trimming cut 5 bases from V and 7 bases from J; bases unmatched to any gene: 13. Per germline, CDR1 SGHTA and CDR2 FQGTGA. The CDR3 sequence: CASSPGQGNTNEQYF. DNA of the CDR3: TGTGCCAGCAGCCCAGGACAGGGTAACACGAATGAGCAGTACTTC.

Only a few counts were recorded for this clonotype. V is TRBV28 and J is TRBJ2-1, with a tentative D call TRBD1 (6 bases). Trimming stripped 1 base from V and 2 bases from J, with 15 bases between. Looked up from germline, CDR1 is MDHEN and CDR2 is SYDVKM. The CDR3 totals 17 residues. The CDR3 nucleotides are TGTGCCAGCAGTTTATCCCCCTTCGGGACAACCTACAATGAGCAGTTCTTC. It translates to CASSLSPFGTTYNEQFF.

The sample holds a few counts of this clonotype. The J gene is TRBJ2-3, the V gene TRBV5-1, with unresolved D. The CDR3 is 14 amino acids. V was cut by 7 bases and J by 0 bases, with 12 bases left in between. CDR1 is SGHRS, CDR2 YFSETQ, per germline. The CDR3: CASRYLSSTDTQYF. CDR3 nucleotide sequence: TGCGCCAGCCGTTACCTTTCTAGCACAGATACGCAGTATTTT.

This clonotype was observed at least ten times. V and J are TRBV20-1 and TRBJ1-5; D gene unclear. The V gene lost 6 bases and the J gene lost 3 bases, with 21 bases spanning the gap. CDR1 is DFQATT and CDR2 is SNEGSKA in the germline V gene (reference sequence). CDR3 length: 16 amino acids. The CDR3 loop is CSATQGGGLSNQPQHF. In nucleotides, the CDR3 is TGCAGTGCAACCCAAGGCGGAGGCCTCTCCAATCAGCCCCAGCATTTT.

V and J are TRBV15 and TRBJ1-4; D gene uncertain. V gave up 0 bases and J gave up 0 bases, with 8 bases separating them. Germline V lookup: CDR1 LNHNV, CDR2 YYDKDF (reference sequence). The CDR3 runs 16 residues. CDR3 nucleotide sequence: TGTGCCACCAGCAGAGATCCGGGTTCAACTAATGAAAAACTGTTTTTT. This gives the protein CATSRDPGSTNEKLFF.

This clonotype was observed at least ten times. V usage is TRBV4-3 and J usage is TRBJ2-4; 9 nucleotides align to TRBD1. J was trimmed by 1 base and V by 1 base; bases with no gene match: 14. Germline V gene lookup returns CDR1 LGHNA and CDR2 YSLEER. The CDR3 runs to 20 residues. The CDR3 nucleotides are TGCGCCAGCAGCCAAGGTAGAACAGGGGGCAGAAGGTGGGCCAAAAACATTCAGTACTTC. Translation: CASSQGRTGGRRWAKNIQYF.

This clonotype was picked up many times. V gene TRBV7-6 combines with J gene TRBJ2-1, with D possibly being TRBD2 (5 bases). V dropped 1 base and J dropped 9 bases, with 7 bases sitting between them. The germline CDR1 and CDR2 sequences are SGHVS and FNYEAQ. There are 12 residues in the CDR3. In DNA, the CDR3 is TGTGCCAGCAGCTTAGGCGGGTTTGAGCAGTTCTTC. Translation: CASSLGGFEQFF. Variable domain in full (rest from reference TRBV7-6 and TRBJ2-1): GAGVSQSPRYKVTKRGQDVALRCDPISGHVSLYWYRQALGQGPEFLTYFNYEAQQDKSGLPNDRFSAERPEGSISTLTIQRTEQRDSAMYRCASSLGGFEQFFGPGTRLTVL.

This chain links TRBV28 with TRBJ1-5; D remains unclear. The CDR3 covers 12 residues. Germline V gene sequence: CDR1 MDHEN, CDR2 SYDVKM. Trimming removed 6 bases at V and 6 bases at J, with 9 bases between. This CDR3 is CASSPGIQPQHF. CDR3 in DNA: TGTGCCAGCAGCCCTGGTATTCAGCCCCAGCATTTT.

The chain combines TRBV7-2 with TRBJ2-2; 9 bases match TRBD2. CDR3 size: 16 residues. With 5 bases clipped from V and 4 bases from J, the junction kept 8 bases outside the gene matches. Germline V gives CDR1 SGHTA, CDR2 FQGNSA. For the CDR3, the DNA is TGTGCCAGCAGCCCCGGGCTAGCGGGACTCACCGGGGAGCTGTTTTTT. Its translation is CASSPGLAGLTGELFF.

The V call is TRBV4-3, the J call TRBJ2-5, with D hard to call. V was cut by 1 base and J by 9 bases, with 12 bases left in between. The germline gives CDR1 LGHNA, CDR2 YSLEER. This CDR3 has 13 residues. Here the CDR3 reads CASSQGRSEAQYF. The CDR3, as DNA: TGCGCCAGCAGCCAAGGTCGGAGCGAGGCCCAGTACTTC.

The chain recombines TRBV28 with TRBJ1-6, with D uncertain. V was shortened by 4 bases and J by 0 bases, with 13 bases between the two germline ends. This CDR3 is 17 amino acids long. Per germline, CDR1 MDHEN and CDR2 SYDVKM. In DNA, the CDR3 is TGTGCCAGCAGTTCAAGTCAAGTGAGCTCCTATAATTCACCCCTCCACTTT. This sequence encodes CASSSSQVSSYNSPLHF.

This clonotype came up many times. The chain has TRBV29-1 and TRBJ1-2, with D possibly TRBD1 on 5 matching bases. There are 14 residues in the CDR3. V was cut by 3 bases and J by 2 bases, with 13 bases left in between. The germline gives CDR1 SQVTM, CDR2 ANQGSEA. As DNA, the CDR3 is TGCAGCGTTGATAAATCTGCAGGGAACTATGGCTACACCTTC. It yields the protein CSVDKSAGNYGYTF.